The 27 T cell receptor beta chains below were found in one sample sequenced in a study of a mutant IDH1 vaccine in newly diagnosed glioma. The table came from immunoSEQ multiplex PCR; TCRdb's copy has only in-frame clones and leaves some out. The sample carries 35,000 to 45,000 clones, approximately 80% recorded once. Which antigens these TCRs recognize remains unknown. Regarding time point: week 5, during vaccination. A 20-mer mutant IDH1 peptide at 300 ug was injected subcutaneously with topical imiquimod. Here the sequenced sample was PBMCs, taken from a glioma patient whose treatment included an IDH1 peptide vaccine. These TCRs come from a man aged 50-59 years with glioma.

The chain couples TRBV6-6 to TRBJ2-2; no clear D gene. Germline assignment: CDR1 MNHNY and CDR2 SVGAGI (reference sequence). Trimming removed 6 bases from V and 7 bases from J, with 6 bases in between. The CDR3 is 11 residues long. CDR3 protein: CASRVYGELFF. For the CDR3, the DNA is TGTGCCAGCAGGGTGTACGGGGAGCTGTTTTTT.

The chain couples TRBV13 to TRBJ2-5, with 14 nucleotides matching TRBD2. V lost 8 bases and J lost 7; bases outside the gene matches: 9. This CDR3 is 15 amino acids long. Germline V lookup: CDR1 PRHDT, CDR2 FYEKMQ (reference sequence). CDR3 nucleotide sequence: TGTGCCAGCGGGGGACTAGCGGGAGTGGGAGGGACCCAGTACTTC. Amino acid sequence: CASGGLAGVGGTQYF.

The V call is TRBV25-1, the J call TRBJ2-7; D not resolved. The germline V and J ends were trimmed by 7 bases and 4 bases, with 11 bases remaining between them. Germline loops: CDR1 MGHDK, CDR2 SYGVNS. CDR3 length: 12 amino acids. The CDR3 nucleotides read TGTGCCAGCAACTCACTGGGATACGAGCAGTACTTC. This sequence encodes CASNSLGYEQYF.

The gene calls are TRBV7-2 and TRBJ1-2, with D unclear. Deletions cut 1 base from V and 0 bases from J, with 6 bases between. The CDR3 length is 14 residues. The germline gives CDR1 SGHTA, CDR2 FQGNSA. CDR3 DNA: TGTGCCAGCAGCTTAGGGCTGACTAACTATGGCTACACCTTC. This encodes CASSLGLTNYGYTF.

This clone was observed a handful of times. The chain joins TRBV4-1 to TRBJ1-2, with D hard to call. Germline assignment: CDR1 MGHRA and CDR2 YSYEKL. Trimming removed 6 bases from V and 5 bases from J, with 7 bases in between. The length of the CDR3 is 11 residues. CDR3 nucleotide sequence: TGCGCCAGCAGTTCGGGGTATGGCTACACCTTC. It yields the protein CASSSGYGYTF.

The chain employs TRBV2 and TRBJ1-4, with a tentative D call TRBD1 (5 bases). This CDR3 has 14 amino acids. V was pared by 3 bases and J by 2 bases, with 7 bases between. CDR1 and CDR2 (germline): SNHLY, FYNNEI. In DNA form, the CDR3 reads TGTGCCAGCAGTGACCGGGACACTAATGAAAAACTGTTTTTT. This encodes CASSDRDTNEKLFF. The full variable domain, completed using reference TRBV2 and TRBJ1-4, is EPEVTQTPSHQVTQMGQEVILRCVPISNHLYFYWYRQILGQKVEFLVSFYNNEISEKSEIFDDQFSVERPDGSNFTLKIRSTKLEDSAMYFCASSDRDTNEKLFFGSGTQLSVL.

This clone was detected a few times. The genes are TRBV6-6 and TRBJ2-5, with D possibly matching TRBD2 (5 bases). The CDR3 consists of 13 residues. Looked up from germline, CDR1 is MNHNY and CDR2 is SVGAGI (reference sequence). Trimming shortened V by 8 bases and J by 1 base, and 11 bases separated the two germline ends. The CDR3 loop reads CASDSGSQETQYF. The CDR3 DNA follows: TGTGCCAGCGATTCGGGAAGCCAAGAGACCCAGTACTTC.

The J gene is TRBJ2-2, the V gene TRBV7-9, with TRBD1 identical over 9 bases. The CDR3 runs 14 residues. Germline CDR1 is SEHNR and CDR2 is FQNEAQ (reference sequence). V trimming: 5 bases; J trimming: 6 bases; junction bases outside the gene matches: 4. The DNA for the CDR3 is TGTGCCAGCAGCGAGACAGGGGGTTCCGGGGAGCTGTTTTTT. Amino acids: CASSETGGSGELFF.

The chain joins TRBV6-1 to TRBJ2-2; D is unresolved. This CDR3 region has 13 residues. Germline assignment: CDR1 MNHNS and CDR2 SASEGT. Trimming removed 3 bases at V and 7 bases at J, with 9 bases between. CDR3 protein: CASSDTTGGELFF. The CDR3 nucleotides are TGTGCCAGCAGTGACACCACGGGCGGGGAGCTGTTTTTT.

The rearrangement uses TRBV30 and TRBJ2-1; 8 bases fit TRBD2. Unmatched junction bases numbered 5, after V lost 5 bases and J lost 8 bases. This CDR3 has 12 amino acids. Germline assignment: CDR1 GTSNPN and CDR2 SVGIG (reference sequence). This CDR3 is CAWSRGVDEQFF. DNA for the CDR3: TGTGCCTGGTCGCGGGGGGTCGATGAGCAGTTCTTC.

The V call is TRBV6-5, the J call TRBJ2-5; 7 nucleotides agree with TRBD2. The CDR3 sequence is 14 residues long. After removal of 6 bases from V and 5 bases from J, the junction contained 9 bases not matched to a gene. Germline loops: CDR1 MNHEY, CDR2 SVGAGI. Here the CDR3 DNA reads TGTGCCAGCAGGGATGGAGGGAGGGAGGAGACCCAGTACTTC. Its protein is CASRDGGREETQYF.

V usage is TRBV11-2 and J usage is TRBJ2-4, with 7 bases fitting TRBD1. J gave up 0 bases and V 4 bases, and 3 bases lay outside the gene matches. The CDR3 is 15 amino acids. Germline assignment: CDR1 SGHAT and CDR2 FQNNGV. The CDR3 DNA reads TGTGCCAGCAGCTCTTACAGGGGAGCCAAAAACATTCAGTACTTC. This encodes CASSSYRGAKNIQYF.

The chain links TRBV6-6 to TRBJ2-7, with 11 nucleotides matching TRBD2. Germline V gene data show CDR1 as MNHNY and CDR2 as SVGAGI (reference sequence). V shed 5 bases and J 5 bases; nucleotides not matched to a gene: 11. The CDR3 has 16 amino acids. CDR3 nucleotide sequence: TGTGCCAGCAGTCCCCCCACTAGCGGGAGATCTCACGAGCAGTACTTC. Amino acids: CASSPPTSGRSHEQYF.

This clone appeared a few times. The chain carries TRBV7-2 and TRBJ1-2, with D perhaps matching TRBD1 (5 bases). The CDR3 runs 14 residues. V lost 10 bases, J lost 3 bases, and 18 bases lay in between. In germline, CDR1 is SGHTA, CDR2 FQGNSA. DNA for the CDR3: TGTGCCAAGCAGGACATACGAGGGGACTATGGCTACACCTTC. Translating it yields CAKQDIRGDYGYTF.

This rearrangement joins TRBV27 to TRBJ2-7, with 9 bases fitting TRBD2. CDR3 length equals 15 residues. Trimming took 3 bases from V and 9 from J; bases not matched to a gene: 12. Germline lookup yields CDR1 MNHEY and CDR2 SMNVEV (reference sequence). DNA for the CDR3: TGTGCCAGCAGTTTGAGGCGGGAGGGGTCGGTCGTGCAGTACTTC. The encoded protein is CASSLRREGSVVQYF.

In this sample, this clone turned up once. The rearrangement joins TRBV4-3 to TRBJ2-5; 10 positions match TRBD1. Trimming took 3 bases from V and 5 from J; bases not matched to a gene: 6. The CDR3 totals 15 residues. Per germline, CDR1 LGHNA and CDR2 YSLEER. The CDR3 DNA is TGCGCCAGCAGCCAGGACAGGGGGTTTGGGGAGACCCAGTACTTC. Translation gives CASSQDRGFGETQYF.

The chain joins TRBV9 to TRBJ2-5, with 9 bases identical to TRBD2. J gave up 8 bases and V 5 bases, and 7 bases lay outside the gene matches. CDR1 and CDR2 from the germline V gene are SGDLS and YYNGEE. The CDR3 sequence is 13 residues long. CDR3 DNA: TGTGCCAGCAGTGCGGGGGGGCCGGATACCCAGTACTTC. This encodes CASSAGGPDTQYF.

This chain joins TRBV5-1 and TRBJ2-7; D unresolved. CDR3 length equals 13 residues. With 3 bases removed from V and 3 bases from J, the gap between germline ends came to 10 bases. Germline V gene sequence: CDR1 SGHRS, CDR2 YFSETQ. This CDR3 is CASSSHDGYEQYF. CDR3 nucleotide sequence: TGCGCCAGCAGCTCCCACGACGGCTACGAGCAGTACTTC. Complete variable domain (other parts from reference TRBV5-1 and TRBJ2-7): KAGVTQTPRYLIKTRGQQVTLSCSPISGHRSVSWYQQTPGQGLQFLFEYFSETQRNKGNFPGRFSGRQFSNSRSEMNVSTLELGDSALYLCASSSHDGYEQYFGPGTRLTVT.

This clone is termed large (0.1 to 1%). The chain links TRBV28 to TRBJ2-1; 8 nucleotides agree with TRBD1. V lost 5 bases and J lost 8; bases outside the gene matches: 8. The CDR3 has 14 residues. Germline V CDR1 and CDR2: MDHEN, SYDVKM. The DNA for the CDR3 is TGTGCCAGCAGTCGGACAGGGATTATCTATGAGCAGTTCTTC. Its protein product is CASSRTGIIYEQFF. The whole variable domain, filled in from reference TRBV28 and TRBJ2-1, reads DVKVTQSSRYLVKRTGEKVFLECVQDMDHENMFWYRQDPGLGLRLIYFSYDVKMKEKGDIPEGYSVSREKKERFSLILESASTNQTSMYLCASSRTGIIYEQFFGPGTRLTVL.

V is TRBV7-9 and J is TRBJ1-1; 7 nucleotides agree with TRBD1. After removal of 0 bases from V and 5 bases from J, the junction contained 3 bases not matched to a gene. The germline CDR1 and CDR2 sequences are SEHNR and FQNEAQ (reference sequence). This CDR3 has 14 amino acids. Here the CDR3 DNA reads TGTGCCAGCAGCTTAGCGCCAGGGGGGACTGAAGCTTTCTTT. Encoded protein: CASSLAPGGTEAFF.

The chain has TRBV5-5 and TRBJ2-5; D possibly corresponds to TRBD2 (5 bases). V lost 1 base to trimming and J lost 1 base, with 8 bases between them. The CDR3 spans 14 residues. The germline V gene encodes CDR1 SGHKS and CDR2 YYEKEE (reference sequence). The CDR3 DNA sequence: TGTGCCAGCAGCTTGCAGGACTTCCAAGAGACCCAGTACTTC. Its protein is CASSLQDFQETQYF.

The chain combines TRBV27 with TRBJ2-3, with D tentatively TRBD1 or TRBD2 (5 bases each). V was clipped by 5 bases and J by 6 bases, with 15 bases between them. Germline values: CDR1 MNHEY, CDR2 SMNVEV (reference sequence). There are 14 residues in the CDR3. CDR3 sequence: CASSLRGATDTQYF. The DNA of the CDR3 is TGTGCCAGCAGTCTCCGGGGCGCAACCGATACGCAGTATTTT.

The chain carries TRBV27 and TRBJ2-1; no clear D gene. The V end was cut by 7 bases, the J end by 7 bases, with 23 bases between. This CDR3 spans 16 amino acids. Germline-derived CDR1 and CDR2 are MNHEY and SMNVEV (reference sequence). CDR3 sequence: CASTSSPGPTTNEQFF. The CDR3 bases are TGTGCCAGCACCTCCTCTCCGGGCCCTACGACGAATGAGCAGTTCTTC.

The CDR3, as DNA: TGTGCCAGCAGCCATAGCACAGATACGCAGTATTTT. Residues: CASSHSTDTQYF. The chain combines TRBV5-6 with TRBJ2-3; no clear D gene. The CDR3 extends over 12 amino acids. Germline CDR1 is SGHDT and CDR2 is YYEEEE. The V end lost 4 bases, the J end lost 0 bases, and 3 bases lay between the germline ends.

This clone appeared once. The V and J genes are TRBV6-6 and TRBJ2-5; perhaps TRBD2 as D (7 bases). V was trimmed by 2 bases and J by 1 base, leaving 11 bases between them. This CDR3 has 15 amino acids. Germline V gene lookup returns CDR1 MNHNY and CDR2 SVGAGI (reference sequence). Written as DNA, the CDR3 is TGTGCCAGCAGTTACGAGGGGGGGGTCCAAGAGACCCAGTACTTC. Protein: CASSYEGGVQETQYF.

The rearrangement links TRBV9 to TRBJ2-3; D is ambiguous. The CDR3 consists of 15 residues. V dropped 0 bases and J dropped 1 base, with 9 bases sitting between them. Germline V lookup: CDR1 SGDLS, CDR2 YYNGEE. Written as DNA, the CDR3 is TGTGCCAGCAGCGTAGGGTCGGCCCGCACAGATACGCAGTATTTT. Translation gives CASSVGSARTDTQYF.

This chain uses TRBV11-2 with TRBJ2-5, with 9 bases identical to TRBD2. The V gene end was trimmed by 1 base and the J gene end by 4 bases; junction bases not matched to a gene: 7. The germline V gene has CDR1 SGHAT and CDR2 FQNNGV. There are 16 residues in the CDR3. Written as DNA, the CDR3 is TGTGCCAGCAGCTTAGTGGCTAGCGGGGCGAGAGAGACCCAGTACTTC. This translates into CASSLVASGARETQYF.